Each of the 24 T cell receptor beta chains below was sequenced from the same sample in a study of shared clonotypes between healthy human individuals. Generated by immunoSEQ multiplex PCR, the TCRdb table keeps only in-frame clones and is missing some. This sample carries 600,000 or so clones, approximately 95% of them seen once, and the ten largest clones take approximately 0.11%. Naive CD8 cells were CD45RO-negative, positively selected for CCR7, excluding terminally differentiated effector memory CD45RA+ cells. The sample taken for sequencing was naive CD8+ T cells sorted from blood. These receptor sequences come from a woman aged 30 to 39 in good health.

This chain links TRBV7-7 with TRBJ2-7; 7 bases are a match to TRBD1. Germline V gene data show CDR1 as SSHAT and CDR2 as FNYEAQ (reference sequence). This CDR3 is 13 amino acids long. Trimming cost V 1 base and J 3 bases; bases outside gene matches: 0. In DNA, the CDR3 is TGTGCCAGCAGCTTAGGGGACAGCTACGAGCAGTACTTC. Its translation is CASSLGDSYEQYF.

Here the CDR3 reads CASSWGSGNDEQYF. The CDR3 coding sequence is TGTGCCAGCAGTTGGGGTAGCGGGAATGACGAGCAGTACTTC. This chain connects TRBV28 to TRBJ2-7; 8 bases are shared with TRBD2. V was clipped by 4 bases and J by 5 bases; unmatched bases: 7. This CDR3 is built from 14 residues. Germline V lookup: CDR1 MDHEN, CDR2 SYDVKM. Filled out from reference TRBV28 and TRBJ2-7, the complete variable domain reads DVKVTQSSRYLVKRTGEKVFLECVQDMDHENMFWYRQDPGLGLRLIYFSYDVKMKEKGDIPEGYSVSREKKERFSLILESASTNQTSMYLCASSWGSGNDEQYFGPGTRLTVT.

The chain carries TRBV19 and TRBJ2-2; 12 positions match TRBD1. Trimming cost V 0 bases and J 7 bases; bases outside gene matches: 9. CDR3 size: 18 residues. CDR1 and CDR2 (germline): LNHDA, SQIVND (reference sequence). The CDR3 DNA is TGTGCCAGTAGTATAGAACCGGGACAGGGGGCGCAAATCGGGGAGCTGTTTTTT. The encoded protein is CASSIEPGQGAQIGELFF.

Of note for this clone: Within the sample, other DNA sequences also encode this same CDR3. The V and J genes are TRBV20-1 and TRBJ1-2, with D possibly TRBD1 on 6 matching bases. The CDR3 totals 11 residues. The ends were cut back, 6 bases at V and 8 bases at J, with 13 bases in the middle. CDR1 DFQATT and CDR2 SNEGSKA come from the germline V gene (reference sequence). The CDR3 DNA reads as TGCAGTGCCCGGACAGTGCGAGGCTACACCTTC. The encoded protein is CSARTVRGYTF.

On this clone itself: Other nucleotide sequences in the sample specify the same CDR3. The genes are TRBV27 and TRBJ1-1, with 10 positions matching TRBD1. This CDR3 comprises 14 residues. Germline V gene sequence: CDR1 MNHEY, CDR2 SMNVEV (reference sequence). Trimming cost V 5 bases and J 2 bases; bases outside gene matches: 2. CDR3 DNA sequence: TGTGCCAGCAGTCTGACAGGGGGCAACACTGAAGCTTTCTTT. This codes for CASSLTGGNTEAFF.

J is TRBJ2-7 and V is TRBV27; TRBD2 is a possible D gene (6 bases). Germline-derived CDR1 and CDR2 are MNHEY and SMNVEV (reference sequence). This CDR3 has 14 residues. V gave up 0 bases and J gave up 4 bases, with 10 bases separating them. The CDR3 DNA is TGTGCCAGCAGTTTATCCGCTAGCGCGTACGAGCAGTACTTC. This sequence encodes CASSLSASAYEQYF.

The CDR3 DNA follows: TGTGCCAGCAGTTTGGCAGGGGCCCTCGGAAAGCCCCAGCATTTT. Amino acid sequence: CASSLAGALGKPQHF. The chain links TRBV28 to TRBJ1-5, with D possibly matching TRBD1 (6 bases). The V end was cut by 3 bases, the J end by 8 bases, with 17 bases between. CDR1 MDHEN and CDR2 SYDVKM come from the germline V gene. The CDR3 runs 15 residues. Looking up the rest from reference TRBV28 and TRBJ1-5 gives the full variable domain: DVKVTQSSRYLVKRTGEKVFLECVQDMDHENMFWYRQDPGLGLRLIYFSYDVKMKEKGDIPEGYSVSREKKERFSLILESASTNQTSMYLCASSLAGALGKPQHFGDGTRLSIL.

This rearrangement joins TRBV7-9 to TRBJ1-2; D unclear. Deletions cut 2 bases from V and 2 bases from J, with 6 bases between. The CDR3 sequence is 13 residues long. From germline, CDR1 is SEHNR and CDR2 FQNEAQ (reference sequence). The DNA for the CDR3 is TGTGCCAGCAGCTTATCCACCAACTATGGCTACACCTTC. Its protein is CASSLSTNYGYTF. The whole variable domain, filled in from reference TRBV7-9 and TRBJ1-2, reads DTGVSQNPRHKITKRGQNVTFRCDPISEHNRLYWYRQTLGQGPEFLTYFQNEAQLEKSRLLSDRFSAERPKGSFSTLEIQRTEQGDSAMYLCASSLSTNYGYTFGSGTRLTVV.

The rearrangement joins TRBV7-9 to TRBJ2-5, with 10 nucleotides matching TRBD1. This CDR3 is built from 17 residues. Trimming at V came to 4 bases and at J to 1 base, leaving 9 bases not matched to a gene. CDR1 and CDR2 (germline): SEHNR, FQNEAQ (reference sequence). The CDR3 coding sequence is TGTGCCAGCAGCTCTCAAGGGACAGGGGCCCGCCAAGAGACCCAGTACTTC. The encoded protein is CASSSQGTGARQETQYF.

In the case of this clone: Other DNA sequences in the same sample also yield this CDR3. The chain carries TRBV19 and TRBJ2-7, with D unclear. Trimming left V 3 bases short and J 2 bases short, with 11 bases between. Germline loops: CDR1 LNHDA, CDR2 SQIVND (reference sequence). This CDR3 contains 14 residues. The CDR3 here is CASSIAGQTYEQYF. In DNA, the CDR3 is TGTGCCAGTAGTATTGCCGGGCAGACCTACGAGCAGTACTTC.

This clone was recorded once. The chain is built from TRBV19 and TRBJ2-7, with unresolved D. The CDR3 sequence is 13 residues long. The V end was cut by 8 bases, the J end by 2 bases, with 13 bases between. In germline, CDR1 is LNHDA, CDR2 SQIVND (reference sequence). CDR3 sequence (DNA): TGTGCCAGTGCTGAGACGGCCCCCTACGAGCAGTACTTC. Translated: CASAETAPYEQYF.

The gene calls are TRBV2 and TRBJ2-1; either TRBD1 or TRBD2 may supply D (5 bases each). The CDR3 has 15 residues. Trimming pared 6 bases from V and 0 bases from J, leaving 12 bases between. CDR1 is SNHLY, CDR2 FYNNEI, per germline. This CDR3 is CASRADTTSYNEQFF. In DNA, the CDR3 is TGTGCCAGCAGAGCGGACACCACCTCCTACAATGAGCAGTTCTTC. Looking up the rest from reference TRBV2 and TRBJ2-1 gives the full variable domain: EPEVTQTPSHQVTQMGQEVILRCVPISNHLYFYWYRQILGQKVEFLVSFYNNEISEKSEIFDDQFSVERPDGSNFTLKIRSTKLEDSAMYFCASRADTTSYNEQFFGPGTRLTVL.

As to this clone: Other nucleotide sequences in the sample specify the same CDR3. The chain is built from TRBV19 and TRBJ2-2; D remains ambiguous. The CDR3 loop spans 14 amino acids. V was pared by 0 bases and J by 2 bases, with 4 bases between. Germline CDR1 reads LNHDA; CDR2 reads SQIVND (reference sequence). This CDR3 reads CASSIDLNTGELFF. CDR3 sequence (DNA): TGTGCCAGTAGTATAGATCTCAACACCGGGGAGCTGTTTTTT.

This chain uses TRBV27 with TRBJ2-7; D not resolved. Germline-derived CDR1 and CDR2 are MNHEY and SMNVEV (reference sequence). The CDR3 is 14 amino acids. With 5 bases removed from V and 2 bases from J, the gap between germline ends came to 13 bases. The CDR3 DNA follows: TGTGCCAGCAGTGCAGCAAGAGAGGCCTACGAGCAGTACTTC. Protein product: CASSAAREAYEQYF.

V and J are TRBV27 and TRBJ1-5; maybe TRBD1 (5 bases). CDR3 length: 14 residues. The germline V and J ends were trimmed by 4 bases and 6 bases, with 13 bases remaining between them. Per germline, CDR1 MNHEY and CDR2 SMNVEV (reference sequence). The CDR3 nucleotides read TGTGCCAGCAGTTCTTTCGGGGCAAGTCAGCCCCAGCATTTT. The encoded protein is CASSSFGASQPQHF.

CDR3 region: CSVEGGRGNISYNEQFF. CDR3 sequence (DNA): TGCAGCGTTGAAGGGGGTAGGGGGAATATCTCCTACAATGAGCAGTTCTTC. The rearrangement links TRBV29-1 to TRBJ2-1, with D tentatively TRBD1 (6 bases). The CDR3 runs to 17 residues. V was trimmed by 1 base and J by 0 bases, leaving 16 bases between them. The V gene's germline CDR1 is SQVTM and CDR2 ANQGSEA.

V usage is TRBV27 and J usage is TRBJ1-2; D unresolved. Trimming removed 2 bases from V and 2 bases from J, with 6 bases in between. In germline, CDR1 is MNHEY, CDR2 SMNVEV (reference sequence). The CDR3 is made up of 13 amino acids. The CDR3 loop reads CASSLRQNYGYTF. CDR3 bases: TGTGCCAGCAGTTTACGGCAGAACTATGGCTACACCTTC.

V and J are TRBV13 and TRBJ2-3; D is unclear. This CDR3 is built from 14 residues. Germline values: CDR1 PRHDT, CDR2 FYEKMQ (reference sequence). V lost 8 bases to trimming and J lost 4 bases, with 16 bases between them. CDR3 in DNA: TGTGCCAGCTTAGGTACCGAGGCCTCAGATACGCAGTATTTT. Encoded protein: CASLGTEASDTQYF. Using reference TRBV13 and TRBJ2-3 for the parts outside the CDR3, the full variable domain is AAGVIQSPRHLIKEKRETATLKCYPIPRHDTVYWYQQGPGQDPQFLISFYEKMQSDKGSIPDRFSAQQFSDYHSELNMSSLELGDSALYFCASLGTEASDTQYFGPGTRLTVL.

J is TRBJ2-5 and V is TRBV7-8; 12 positions agree with TRBD2. The CDR3 is 16 amino acids. The germline gives CDR1 SGHVS, CDR2 FQNEAQ. With 6 bases clipped from V and 5 bases from J, the junction kept 10 bases outside the gene matches. DNA for the CDR3: TGTGCCAGCAGTTCCAGACTAGCGGGAGCGGGGGAGACCCAGTACTTC. Residues: CASSSRLAGAGETQYF.

The chain links TRBV5-4 to TRBJ1-1; D ambiguous. The CDR3 contains 14 residues. V dropped 0 bases and J dropped 0 bases, with 6 bases sitting between them. Germline CDR1 and CDR2: SGHNT and YYREEE (reference sequence). The DNA of the CDR3 is TGTGCCAGCAGCTTGGGTCGGTTGAACACTGAAGCTTTCTTT. It yields the protein CASSLGRLNTEAFF.

The chain combines TRBV7-9 with TRBJ2-1; D is ambiguous. V was pared by 6 bases and J by 6 bases, with 6 bases between. The germline V gene has CDR1 SEHNR and CDR2 FQNEAQ (reference sequence). This CDR3 is built from 11 residues. The CDR3 spells CASRTGNEQFF. The CDR3 region has the DNA TGTGCCAGCAGGACTGGCAATGAGCAGTTCTTC.

This clone appeared once. The genes are TRBV15 and TRBJ2-1, with 9 positions matching TRBD2. Per the germline V gene, CDR1 is LNHNV and CDR2 is YYDKDF (reference sequence). V lost 6 bases, J lost 5 bases, and 2 bases stayed unmatched. The CDR3 is 13 residues long. The CDR3 reads CATRAGGNNEQFF. In nucleotides, the CDR3 is TGTGCCACCAGAGCGGGAGGAAACAATGAGCAGTTCTTC.

The chain links TRBV5-6 to TRBJ2-3; unclear D gene. The CDR3 is 15 amino acids. Germline-derived CDR1 and CDR2 are SGHDT and YYEEEE. Trimming removed 2 bases at V and 0 bases at J, with 10 bases between. The CDR3 nucleotides read TGTGCCAGCAGCTTTTACCGCTCTAGCACAGATACGCAGTATTTT. It is translated as CASSFYRSSTDTQYF.

In this sample, this clone turned up once. V usage is TRBV27 and J usage is TRBJ2-1; unclear D gene. Trimming took 5 bases from V and 7 from J, leaving 9 bases between them. Germline V gives CDR1 MNHEY, CDR2 SMNVEV (reference sequence). The CDR3 length is 12 residues. CDR3 residues: CASSAHFNEQFF. CDR3 nucleotides: TGTGCCAGCAGTGCTCATTTTAATGAGCAGTTCTTC.